These 30 T cell receptor beta chains share one sample of origin, sequenced in a study of T-cell memory formation after mild COVID-19. TCRdb re-called the 5' RACE reads through MiXCR, storing one row per CDR3 protein. The table has 540,000 or so distinct CDR3 sequences, over 20% seen once. Specimen: PBMCs or a T cell subset sorted from them (not recorded which). The receptors here all came from an adult woman who had mild COVID-19 (a few samples of this study predate the infection). Cell type and time point are not known.

This sequence joins TRBV5-1 and TRBJ2-3, with D possibly matching TRBD2 (6 bases). Germline loops: CDR1 SGHRS, CDR2 YFSETQ. V lost 4 bases to trimming and J lost 3 bases, with 18 bases between them. CDR3 length: 16 residues. CDR3 residues: CASSPHWDSTTDTQYF. CDR3 sequence (DNA): TGCGCCAGCAGCCCACACTGGGACTCGACAACAGATACGCAGTATTTT.

This clonotype was recorded a few times. The V call is TRBV11-2, the J call TRBJ2-1; D ambiguous. This CDR3 region has 15 residues. The germline V gene encodes CDR1 SGHAT and CDR2 FQNNGV. V lost 5 bases, J lost 3 bases, and 14 bases lay in between. CDR3 nucleotides: TGTGCCAGCAGCCCCCCCCCTTCGGGCTACAATGAGCAGTTCTTC. Its translation: CASSPPPSGYNEQFF.

There are a few counts of this clonotype. This sequence joins TRBV20-1 and TRBJ2-2, with 16 bases that match TRBD2. From germline, CDR1 is DFQATT and CDR2 SNEGSKA (reference sequence). V was clipped by 3 bases and J by 3 bases; unmatched bases: 4. The length of the CDR3 is 17 residues. CDR3 residues: CSARGLAGGRYTGELFF. CDR3 DNA sequence: TGCAGTGCTAGGGGACTAGCGGGGGGGCGATACACCGGGGAGCTGTTTTTT.

The chain joins TRBV18 to TRBJ2-1; 7 bases agree with TRBD1. Germline V lookup: CDR1 KGHSH, CDR2 LQKENI. CDR3 size: 14 residues. The V and J ends lost 4 bases and 8 bases, in that order; junction bases with no gene match: 8. The CDR3 DNA reads as TGTGCCAGCTCACGGGACAGATCCCACCATGAGCAGTTCTTC. It translates to CASSRDRSHHEQFF.

This chain joins TRBV12-3 or TRBV12-4 and TRBJ2-7; 13 bases map to TRBD2. The CDR3 consists of 18 residues. With 4 bases clipped from V and 2 bases from J, the junction kept 11 bases outside the gene matches. DNA of the CDR3: TGTGCCAGCAGTTCTCTATCTTGGACTAGCGGGAGCCCCTACGAGCAGTACTTC. This codes for CASSSLSWTSGSPYEQYF.

The CDR3 here is CASSPFRGGVGSSTDTQYF. The CDR3 DNA reads TGTGCCAGCAGCCCGTTCAGGGGGGGAGTAGGTTCAAGCACAGATACGCAGTATTTT. The chain links TRBV9 to TRBJ2-3; D is tentatively TRBD1 or TRBD2 (7 bases each). With 4 bases removed from V and 0 bases from J, the gap between germline ends came to 24 bases. CDR1 and CDR2 (germline): SGDLS, YYNGEE. This CDR3 has 19 residues.

In this sample, this clonotype turned up a few times. The chain carries TRBV5-6 and TRBJ2-1; 7 bases match TRBD1. After removal of 2 bases from V and 5 bases from J, the junction contained 7 bases not matched to a gene. The CDR3 sequence is 15 residues long. Germline V CDR1 and CDR2: SGHDT, YYEEEE. The CDR3 sequence: CASSLSTGWDNEQFF. The CDR3 DNA sequence: TGTGCCAGCAGCTTATCGACAGGGTGGGACAATGAGCAGTTCTTC.

In its sample, this clonotype was seen a few times. V and J are TRBV5-1 and TRBJ2-5; possibly TRBD1 or TRBD2 for D (5 bases each). V lost 0 bases and J lost 2, with 14 bases in between. CDR1 and CDR2 from the germline V gene are SGHRS and YFSETQ. CDR3 length equals 16 residues. CDR3 sequence (DNA): TGCGCCAGCAGCTTGGAGGGGCGGTCGGGACAAGAGACCCAGTACTTC. The encoded protein is CASSLEGRSGQETQYF.

J is TRBJ1-1 and V is TRBV5-1; D remains unclear. In germline, CDR1 is SGHRS, CDR2 YFSETQ. The CDR3 has 14 amino acids. V was cut by 0 bases and J by 8 bases, with 14 bases left in between. The CDR3 DNA reads as TGCGCCAGCAGCTTGGACGGAGGGTTCACCGAAGCTTTCTTT. Its protein is CASSLDGGFTEAFF.

V is TRBV12-3 or TRBV12-4 and J is TRBJ2-1, with 16 bases lining up with TRBD2. This CDR3 region has 17 residues. Trimming took 5 bases from V and 10 from J; bases not matched to a gene: 11. CDR3 residues: CASSPFAGLAGGPEQFF. CDR3 sequence (DNA): TGTGCCAGCAGTCCCTTCGCGGGACTAGCGGGGGGGCCGGAGCAGTTCTTC.

The CDR3 is CASSLLAGYPTDTQYF. CDR3 DNA: TGTGCCAGCAGTTTACTAGCGGGTTACCCCACAGATACGCAGTATTTT. J is TRBJ2-3 and V is TRBV27, with 8 bases fitting TRBD2. Germline CDR1 is MNHEY and CDR2 is SMNVEV (reference sequence). This CDR3 has 16 residues. V was clipped by 2 bases and J by 2 bases; unmatched bases: 6.

This clonotype was seen many times. This chain joins TRBV7-9 and TRBJ2-5; D remains unclear. Per the germline V gene, CDR1 is SEHNR and CDR2 is FQNEAQ (reference sequence). The CDR3 covers 14 residues. V lost 1 base and J 4 bases, leaving 10 bases between the germline ends. The CDR3 protein is CASSLELSPETQYF. The CDR3, as DNA: TGTGCCAGCAGCTTAGAGCTATCCCCAGAGACCCAGTACTTC.

The genes are TRBV6-2 or TRBV6-3 and TRBJ2-2; 7 bases match TRBD2. CDR3 length equals 16 residues. Per the germline V gene, CDR1 is MNHEY and CDR2 is SVGEGT. The junction had 5 bases not matched to a gene; V was cut back by 2 bases and J by 2 bases. The CDR3 reads CASSYGAGVNTGELFF. CDR3 DNA: TGTGCCAGCAGTTACGGTGCGGGAGTCAACACCGGGGAGCTGTTTTTT.

The chain links TRBV29-1 to TRBJ1-2; D is possibly TRBD1 (5 bases). With 1 base removed from V and 4 bases from J, the gap between germline ends came to 22 bases. Germline values: CDR1 SQVTM, CDR2 ANQGSEA. This CDR3 comprises 17 residues. The CDR3, as DNA: TGCAGCGTTGAAGGCCCTTCGGCCCGCCAGGGCCTCTATGGCTACACCTTC. It translates to CSVEGPSARQGLYGYTF.

This sequence joins TRBV5-1 and TRBJ2-1, with a tentative D call TRBD1 (6 bases). The germline V gene encodes CDR1 SGHRS and CDR2 YFSETQ. The V end lost 1 base, the J end lost 2 bases, and 10 bases lay between the germline ends. This CDR3 comprises 15 residues. The DNA for the CDR3 is TGCGCCAGCAGCTTGTACGGGGACACCTACAATGAGCAGTTCTTC. This codes for CASSLYGDTYNEQFF.

The chain combines TRBV20-1 with TRBJ2-7; 7 bases line up with TRBD2. V lost 2 bases, J lost 1 base, and 11 bases stayed unmatched. The length of the CDR3 is 16 residues. Germline V lookup: CDR1 DFQATT, CDR2 SNEGSKA (reference sequence). CDR3 coding DNA: TGCAGTGCTAGACCCGGGGGGAGGGCCCTTTCCTACGAGCAGTACTTC. It specifies CSARPGGRALSYEQYF.

This rearrangement joins TRBV5-6 to TRBJ1-3; D possibly corresponds to TRBD1 (6 bases). Germline assignment: CDR1 SGHDT and CDR2 YYEEEE. CDR3 length: 16 amino acids. The germline V and J ends were trimmed by 1 base and 0 bases, with 11 bases remaining between them. CDR3 residues: CASSLTGNPSGNTIYF. The CDR3 DNA reads TGTGCCAGCAGCTTGACAGGGAACCCCTCTGGAAACACCATATATTTT.

This clonotype has just a few counts. V usage is TRBV15 and J usage is TRBJ2-1; 9 bases align to TRBD2. Trimming took 6 bases from V and 3 from J; bases not matched to a gene: 12. In germline, CDR1 is LNHNV, CDR2 YYDKDF (reference sequence). There are 17 residues in the CDR3. The CDR3 DNA reads as TGTGCCACCAGGGAGATGGCCGGGACTAGCCGCTACAATGAGCAGTTCTTC. Its translation: CATREMAGTSRYNEQFF.

The V gene is TRBV20-1, the J gene TRBJ2-6; D tentatively reads TRBD1 or TRBD2 (5 bases each). The CDR3 loop spans 18 amino acids. CDR1 DFQATT and CDR2 SNEGSKA come from the germline V gene (reference sequence). V was clipped by 0 bases and J by 0 bases, with 15 bases between them. The CDR3 protein is CSARDTGRWGSGANVLTF. CDR3 in DNA: TGCAGTGCTAGAGATACGGGACGGTGGGGCTCTGGGGCCAACGTCCTGACTTTC.

This clonotype was observed a handful of times. The chain joins TRBV12-3 or TRBV12-4 to TRBJ2-2; possibly TRBD1 or TRBD2 for D (5 bases each). Between the trimmed V and J ends, which lost 4 bases and 1 base, there was a span of 28 bases. The CDR3 is 21 residues long. This chain's CDR3 is CASSSDRVWGSGSRNTGELFF. The CDR3 coding sequence is TGTGCCAGCAGTTCCGACCGGGTGTGGGGGTCGGGAAGTCGGAACACCGGGGAGCTGTTTTTT.

This clonotype was detected many times. The V and J genes are TRBV25-1 and TRBJ2-7; either TRBD1 or TRBD2 may supply D (5 bases each). Per germline, CDR1 MGHDK and CDR2 SYGVNS. Trimming cost V 2 bases and J 1 base, with 15 bases left between them. The CDR3 consists of 16 residues. CDR3: CASSEKSGPKSYEQYF. CDR3 DNA sequence: TGTGCCAGCAGTGAAAAGTCGGGGCCGAAATCCTACGAGCAGTACTTC.

The V and J genes are TRBV11-3 and TRBJ2-4; tentative D call: TRBD2 (6 bases). This CDR3 spans 14 amino acids. The V end was cut by 5 bases, the J end by 6 bases, with 14 bases between. Germline loops: CDR1 SGHNT, CDR2 YENEEA. The CDR3 here is CASSPFGGTNIQYF. The CDR3 DNA is TGTGCCAGCAGCCCATTTGGCGGGACAAACATTCAGTACTTC. The whole variable domain, remainder taken from reference TRBV11-3 and TRBJ2-4, is EAGVVQSPRYKIIEKKQPVAFWCNPISGHNTLYWYLQNLGQGPELLIRYENEEAVDDSQLPKDRFSAERLKGVDSTLKIQPAELGDSAVYLCASSPFGGTNIQYFGAGTRLSVL.

This chain uses TRBV27 with TRBJ2-3; possibly TRBD2 for D (6 bases). V was shortened by 3 bases and J by 2 bases, with 12 bases between the two germline ends. This CDR3 has 15 residues. Germline assignment: CDR1 MNHEY and CDR2 SMNVEV (reference sequence). The CDR3 nucleotides are TGTGCCAGCAGTTTCCGGGACTGGTACACAGATACGCAGTATTTT. Its protein is CASSFRDWYTDTQYF.

This clonotype was detected only a few times. V and J are TRBV27 and TRBJ2-3; D possibly corresponds to TRBD2 (6 bases). Germline V lookup: CDR1 MNHEY, CDR2 SMNVEV (reference sequence). Trimming pared 6 bases from V and 6 bases from J, leaving 19 bases between. This CDR3 has 15 residues. For the CDR3, the DNA is TGTGCCAGCAGGCTGACACCGGGACTCCCCGATACGCAGTATTTT. Its translation: CASRLTPGLPDTQYF.

The table lists this clonotype with a few counts. The V gene is TRBV6-2 or TRBV6-3, the J gene TRBJ2-4, with 9 positions matching TRBD1. V gave up 4 bases and J gave up 6 bases; unmatched junction bases: 7. The CDR3 totals 15 residues. Germline CDR1 MNHEY, CDR2 SVGEGT. The CDR3 DNA reads as TGTGCCAGCAGTTCGCCCGGGACAGGGAGAAACATTCAGTACTTC. This codes for CASSSPGTGRNIQYF.

This clonotype was observed a few times. The chain joins TRBV12-3 or TRBV12-4 to TRBJ1-3; no definite D call. Trimming removed 11 bases from V and 0 bases from J, with 11 bases in between. The CDR3 extends over 13 amino acids. In DNA form, the CDR3 reads TGTGCCTTCGGACGGAACTCTGGAAACACCATATATTTT. Translated, it gives CAFGRNSGNTIYF.

The J gene is TRBJ2-7, the V gene TRBV20-1; D remains ambiguous. Germline V gene data show CDR1 as DFQATT and CDR2 as SNEGSKA (reference sequence). The CDR3 has 13 residues. V lost 6 bases and J 6 bases, leaving 18 bases between the germline ends. CDR3 residues: CSAPDVKPGEQYF. Here the CDR3 DNA reads TGCAGTGCCCCGGACGTCAAGCCGGGCGAGCAGTACTTC.

This clonotype was detected a few times. The chain is built from TRBV7-6 and TRBJ2-3; D might be TRBD1 (6 bases). The length of the CDR3 is 17 residues. Germline assignment: CDR1 SGHVS and CDR2 FNYEAQ. V was trimmed by 1 base and J by 4 bases, leaving 18 bases between them. The CDR3 here is CASSLVSLGAPSDTQYF. CDR3 nucleotides: TGTGCCAGCAGCTTAGTATCCCTGGGGGCGCCGTCAGATACGCAGTATTTT.

As concerns this clonotype: At one of its ends the junction is not consistent with the germline gene, which may arise from a read error. The chain employs TRBV5-4 and TRBJ2-1; the match to TRBD2 covers 14 bases. The CDR3 runs 13 residues. Germline values: CDR1 SGHNT, CDR2 YYREEE (reference sequence). DNA for the CDR3: TGTGCCAGCAGCAGAGGGACTAGCGGGAGCCTTCCCTTC. As protein: CASSRGTSGSLPF.

The genes are TRBV7-9 and TRBJ1-1; D possibly corresponds to TRBD1 (5 bases). V was cut by 6 bases and J by 4 bases, with 18 bases left in between. The germline gives CDR1 SEHNR, CDR2 FQNEAQ (reference sequence). The CDR3 loop spans 15 amino acids. This chain's CDR3 is CASRTRDPPGTEAFF. The DNA for the CDR3 is TGTGCCAGCAGGACACGGGACCCTCCGGGCACTGAAGCTTTCTTT.